Below are 3 T cell receptor beta chains sequenced from a single sample in a study of blood T cells in healthy people across ages. A second PCR, run for about 7 to 11 cycles, used a sample-barcoded 5' primer plus a J-beta primer mix. TCRdb reprocessed the 5' RACE reads via MiXCR and lists one record per CDR3 protein. This table has about 1,800,000 distinct CDR3 sequences, roughly 30% appearing once. Sequencing used blood. The receptor set was obtained from a woman in her 30s in good health.

V gene TRBV3-1 combines with J gene TRBJ2-5, with D uncertain. Germline V gene lookup returns CDR1 LGHDT and CDR2 YNNKEL (reference sequence). The CDR3 is 15 amino acids. V lost 5 bases and J lost 0, with 13 bases in between. The CDR3 here is CASSNTWKYQETQYF. For the CDR3, the DNA is TGTGCCAGCAGCAATACCTGGAAGTACCAAGAGACCCAGTACTTC.

This clonotype was detected a few times. V gene TRBV7-3 combines with J gene TRBJ1-6; 10 bases match TRBD1. Per germline, CDR1 SGHTA and CDR2 FQGTGA. CDR3 length equals 15 residues. J lost 5 bases, V lost 6 bases, and 4 bases had no gene match. For the CDR3, the DNA is TGTGCCAGCAGAGAGACAGGGGGCGATAATTCACCCCTCCACTTT. It specifies CASRETGGDNSPLHF.

This clonotype occurred many times. This chain uses TRBV5-1 with TRBJ2-1; 14 bases are shared with TRBD2. The CDR3 has 20 amino acids. Germline lookup yields CDR1 SGHRS and CDR2 YFSETQ. With V trimmed by 0 bases and J by 0 bases, 8 bases remained unmatched. For the CDR3, the DNA is TGCGCCAGCAGCTTGGTAGGGACTAGCGGGGGCTTGAGCTCCTACAATGAGCAGTTCTTC. Amino acids: CASSLVGTSGGLSSYNEQFF.